This TCR beta chain was captured in a study of radiation and T cells in renal cell carcinoma. The study, taken as a whole, reports: From baseline, blood top tumor clonotypes peaked at 2 weeks post-radiation. Pretreatment tumor biopsies were lacking, so baseline clonotypes are unknown.

The sample's time point: blood 4 weeks post-SBRT, at nephrectomy. Treatment in this sample: 15 Gy SBRT to primary tumor, nephrectomy 4 weeks later. Nephrectomy followed 15 Gy stereotactic body radiation by 4 weeks. Serial blood draws occurred at baseline and 2 and 4 weeks post-SBRT. Only in-frame clones appear in the TCRdb table, and some are missing; sequencing was by immunoSEQ multiplex PCR. The sample has about 83,000 clones; 75% to 90% are singletons. The CDR3 totals 16 residues. Trimming pared 5 bases from V and 5 bases from J, leaving 21 bases between. Germline V gene data show CDR1 as SNHLY and CDR2 as FYNNEI. On this clone: Its antigen is as yet unknown.

The chain links TRBV2 to TRBJ1-1; a weak D match, TRBD1 (5 bases). Sequenced material: blood, taken from a patient whose treatment included radiotherapy and nephrectomy. This receptor was taken from a woman aged 55 to 70 with renal cell carcinoma. CDR3 residues: CASSPPRSGAGTEAFF. CDR3 in DNA: TGTGCCAGCAGTCCTCCGAGGTCCGGGGCCGGGACTGAAGCTTTCTTT.